One and the same sample provided the 24 T cell receptor beta chains below, sequenced in a study of cytomegalovirus exposure and HLA in healthy donors. The PCR made use of 60 Vbeta and 13 Jbeta primers. This table comes from immunoSEQ multiplex PCR, and its TCRdb copy is limited to in-frame clones, with some not included. This repertoire includes 60,000 to 100,000 clones. Material: PBMCs. The receptors were sampled from a man aged 25-45 years in good health and CMV-seronegative.

The V call is TRBV6-5, the J call TRBJ1-5; D possibly corresponds to TRBD1 (5 bases). Trimming removed 8 bases from V and 0 bases from J, with 14 bases in between. This CDR3 has 15 amino acids. Germline V gene data show CDR1 as MNHEY and CDR2 as SVGAGI. DNA of the CDR3: TGTGCCAGCGGGTGGGGGGGTGATAGCAATCAGCCCCAGCATTTT. Translating it yields CASGWGGDSNQPQHF.

J is TRBJ2-3 and V is TRBV29-1; tentatively, D is TRBD2 (6 bases). Trimming pared 6 bases from V and 2 bases from J, leaving 21 bases between. Germline V lookup: CDR1 SQVTM, CDR2 ANQGSEA. CDR3 length equals 16 residues. CDR3 in amino acids: CSVSGGEGRYTDTQYF. The CDR3 nucleotides read TGCAGCGTCTCCGGGGGAGAGGGACGCTACACAGATACGCAGTATTTT.

CDR3 nucleotides: TGTGCCAGCAGCCAAGATGGACTAGCGGGGGGGAATGAGCAGTTCTTC. Encoded protein: CASSQDGLAGGNEQFF. The genes are TRBV4-2 and TRBJ2-1; the match to TRBD2 covers 15 bases. The V gene end was trimmed by 0 bases and the J gene end by 7 bases; junction bases not matched to a gene: 1. The germline CDR1 and CDR2 sequences are LGHNA and YNFKEQ. The CDR3 has 16 residues.

Concerning this clone itself: This sample includes further DNA sequences coding for the same CDR3. V gene TRBV6-1 combines with J gene TRBJ1-1, with D possibly matching TRBD1 (5 bases). With 3 bases removed from V and 0 bases from J, the gap between germline ends came to 8 bases. The germline V gene has CDR1 MNHNS and CDR2 SASEGT. This CDR3 is built from 14 residues. CDR3 sequence: CASSEPGLNTEAFF. CDR3 DNA sequence: TGTGCCAGCAGTGAGCCAGGGTTGAACACTGAAGCTTTCTTT.

The CDR3 DNA reads TGCGCCAGCAGCTTGGCCAGGGCGGAGACCCAGTACTTC. Amino acids: CASSLARAETQYF. V gene TRBV5-1 combines with J gene TRBJ2-5; D is possibly TRBD1 (5 bases). The V gene's germline CDR1 is SGHRS and CDR2 YFSETQ. V dropped 0 bases and J dropped 5 bases, with 8 bases sitting between them. CDR3 length: 13 residues.

The rearrangement joins TRBV5-4 to TRBJ1-2; the D is unclear. Germline values: CDR1 SGHNT, CDR2 YYREEE (reference sequence). There are 13 residues in the CDR3. Trimming stripped 4 bases from V and 2 bases from J, with 9 bases between. This chain's CDR3 is CASSIQNNYGYTF. The CDR3 bases are TGTGCCAGCAGCATACAGAACAACTATGGCTACACCTTC.

The CDR3 nucleotides read TGTGCCAGCTCACCGAACAGCTACGAGCAGTACTTC. Its translation: CASSPNSYEQYF. The chain carries TRBV18 and TRBJ2-7, with D unclear. The CDR3 is made up of 12 amino acids. Trimming pared 3 bases from V and 3 bases from J, leaving 6 bases between. CDR1 and CDR2 (germline): KGHSH, LQKENI.

The V call is TRBV29-1, the J call TRBJ2-3, with D perhaps TRBD2 (5 bases). V shed 5 bases and J shed 0 bases, with 9 bases lying between them. The CDR3 is made up of 13 amino acids. CDR1 and CDR2 from the germline V gene are SQVTM and ANQGSEA. Here the CDR3 DNA reads TGCAGCGTTCAAAGGACTAGCACAGATACGCAGTATTTT. This encodes CSVQRTSTDTQYF.

The chain has TRBV10-3 and TRBJ2-7; TRBD1 matches at 7 bases. The CDR3 extends over 14 amino acids. Unmatched junction bases numbered 7, after V lost 6 bases and J lost 2 bases. Looked up from germline, CDR1 is ENHRY and CDR2 is SYGVKD. The CDR3 bases are TGTGCCATCAGACCGGGACAGAAAACCTACGAGCAGTACTTC. Its translation: CAIRPGQKTYEQYF.

The J gene is TRBJ1-2, the V gene TRBV4-1, with D perhaps matching TRBD1 (5 bases). CDR3 length: 16 residues. Trimming left V 0 bases short and J 5 bases short, with 16 bases between. Germline V gives CDR1 MGHRA, CDR2 YSYEKL. CDR3 in amino acids: CASSQDWSGLGYGYTF. Here the CDR3 DNA reads TGCGCCAGCAGCCAAGATTGGTCAGGGTTAGGATATGGCTACACCTTC.

V and J are TRBV29-1 and TRBJ2-7, with 7 bases that match TRBD2. Germline V gives CDR1 SQVTM, CDR2 ANQGSEA. V was pared by 7 bases and J by 0 bases, with 3 bases of the junction left unmatched. This CDR3 contains 12 residues. The CDR3, as DNA: TGCAGCGCCAAGCGGGACTCCTACGAGCAGTACTTC. Translated, it gives CSAKRDSYEQYF.

V is TRBV7-9 and J is TRBJ1-2; D is undetermined. CDR3 length: 13 residues. The V end was cut by 4 bases, the J end by 8 bases, with 14 bases between. CDR1 and CDR2 from the germline V gene are SEHNR and FQNEAQ (reference sequence). CDR3 coding DNA: TGTGCCAGCAGCTCCGGAAGGCAGGTGGGCTACACCTTC. Its translation is CASSSGRQVGYTF. Together with reference TRBV7-9 and TRBJ1-2, the CDR3 gives the full variable domain: DTGVSQNPRHKITKRGQNVTFRCDPISEHNRLYWYRQTLGQGPEFLTYFQNEAQLEKSRLLSDRFSAERPKGSFSTLEIQRTEQGDSAMYLCASSSGRQVGYTFGSGTRLTVV.

This rearrangement joins TRBV28 to TRBJ1-2; TRBD1 aligns across 9 bases. Trimming cost V 2 bases and J 7 bases; bases outside gene matches: 5. The CDR3 is made up of 14 amino acids. The V gene's germline CDR1 is MDHEN and CDR2 SYDVKM. In nucleotides, the CDR3 is TGTGCCAGCAGTTTAACAGGGGGCGACGGTGGCTACACCTTC. Translation gives CASSLTGGDGGYTF.

The chain employs TRBV18 and TRBJ1-4, with D unresolved. Germline V gene data show CDR1 as KGHSH and CDR2 as LQKENI. This CDR3 is 15 amino acids long. Trimming stripped 0 bases from V and 5 bases from J, with 10 bases between. In DNA, the CDR3 is TGTGCCAGCTCACCACCGAACCCGGGAAATGAAAAACTGTTTTTT. Translating gives CASSPPNPGNEKLFF.

The rearrangement links TRBV5-1 to TRBJ2-5, with unresolved D. Germline V gene sequence: CDR1 SGHRS, CDR2 YFSETQ. The CDR3 spans 18 residues. CDR3 nucleotides: TGCGACCTCAGCTTGGTTCCCTACGAGGCCAGTTCCCGGGAGACCCAGTACTTC. This codes for CDLSLVPYEASSRETQYF.

This sequence joins TRBV12-5 and TRBJ2-1; no reliable D call. The CDR3 extends over 10 amino acids. The germline V gene has CDR1 LGHNT and CDR2 FRNRAP. The V end lost 6 bases, the J end lost 5 bases, and 2 bases lay between the germline ends. In DNA form, the CDR3 reads TGTGCTAGTGGCGACAATGAGCAGTTCTTC. Amino acids: CASGDNEQFF.

V gene TRBV27 combines with J gene TRBJ2-7, with 8 positions matching TRBD1. Trimming took 5 bases from V and 2 from J; bases not matched to a gene: 8. This CDR3 region has 15 residues. Germline CDR1 is MNHEY and CDR2 is SMNVEV (reference sequence). The CDR3 loop reads CASSVGQALPYEQYF. CDR3 in DNA: TGTGCCAGCAGTGTGGGACAGGCACTTCCCTACGAGCAGTACTTC.

The chain couples TRBV7-2 to TRBJ2-5; D is unresolved. Germline V gene data show CDR1 as SGHTA and CDR2 as FQGNSA. The CDR3 contains 12 residues. Trimming removed 3 bases at V and 5 bases at J, with 7 bases between. The CDR3 protein is CASSFSSETQYF. CDR3 bases: TGTGCCAGCAGCTTTTCTAGTGAGACCCAGTACTTC.

The rearrangement links TRBV10-3 to TRBJ2-3; D remains unclear. The CDR3 sequence is 17 residues long. The V end was cut by 0 bases, the J end by 2 bases, with 15 bases between. Germline V gives CDR1 ENHRY, CDR2 SYGVKD. Written as DNA, the CDR3 is TGTGCCATCAGTGAGTCGAAAATTGGCAGATTCACAGATACGCAGTATTTT. Protein: CAISESKIGRFTDTQYF.

V and J are TRBV4-2 and TRBJ2-5, with D maybe TRBD2 (7 bases). Germline V gives CDR1 LGHNA, CDR2 YNFKEQ. CDR3 length equals 16 residues. Trimming left V 0 bases short and J 4 bases short, with 15 bases between. CDR3: CASSQEGYGGAETQYF. Here the CDR3 DNA reads TGTGCCAGCAGCCAAGAGGGCTATGGGGGGGCAGAGACCCAGTACTTC.

The rearrangement joins TRBV9 to TRBJ2-7; D remains ambiguous. The CDR3 spans 15 residues. CDR1 SGDLS and CDR2 YYNGEE come from the germline V gene. V lost 0 bases and J lost 3, with 13 bases in between. The CDR3 DNA reads as TGTGCCAGCAGCGTAGTACCAGGTACGCGCTACGAGCAGTACTTC. Protein product: CASSVVPGTRYEQYF.

The rearrangement uses TRBV6-5 and TRBJ2-3; D may be TRBD2 (5 bases). Trimming removed 8 bases from V and 2 bases from J, with 11 bases in between. The CDR3 has 13 residues. Germline values: CDR1 MNHEY, CDR2 SVGAGI. CDR3 sequence reads: CASVETNTDTQYF. CDR3 in DNA: TGTGCCAGCGTTGAGACTAACACAGATACGCAGTATTTT.

J is TRBJ1-2 and V is TRBV2, with a tentative D call TRBD1 (6 bases). The CDR3 has 13 amino acids. The V end lost 6 bases, the J end lost 8 bases, and 16 bases lay between the germline ends. From germline, CDR1 is SNHLY and CDR2 FYNNEI. The DNA of the CDR3 is TGTGCCAGCAGCCTAGAATCAGGGGCCGGCTACACCTTC. Its protein product is CASSLESGAGYTF.

The chain employs TRBV27 and TRBJ1-3; TRBD1 might be the D (6 bases). This CDR3 comprises 15 residues. The V end lost 6 bases, the J end lost 0 bases, and 12 bases lay between the germline ends. Germline CDR1 and CDR2: MNHEY and SMNVEV (reference sequence). The CDR3 nucleotides are TGTGCCAGCAGCCTAACAGGGATCTCTGGAAACACCATATATTTT. Protein sequence: CASSLTGISGNTIYF.